The 24 T cell receptor beta chains listed next were all sequenced from one sample in a study of OX40 agonist ivuxolimab in advanced cancers. Clones were sequenced by immunoSEQ multiplex PCR, and TCRdb holds only the in-frame ones, with some missing. The table lists about 22,000 clones, 80% to 90% of them singletons. The sample consisted of CD4+ or CD8+ T cells sorted from blood, taken in a trial of the OX40 agonist ivuxolimab. These receptors were obtained from an adult with an advanced solid tumor such as melanoma, head and neck, liver or kidney cancer.

This chain joins TRBV28 and TRBJ1-1, with D maybe TRBD1 (5 bases). The CDR3 loop spans 15 amino acids. Deletions cut 4 bases from V and 2 bases from J, with 14 bases between. Germline V gene sequence: CDR1 MDHEN, CDR2 SYDVKM. The CDR3 DNA sequence: TGTGCCAGCAGTTCCGGGGGGACCAAAAACACTGAAGCTTTCTTT. Translation gives CASSSGGTKNTEAFF.

The rearrangement links TRBV19 to TRBJ2-1, with D maybe TRBD1 (5 bases). The CDR3 spans 11 residues. Germline CDR1 and CDR2: LNHDA and SQIVND (reference sequence). V was shortened by 8 bases and J by 8 bases, with 10 bases between the two germline ends. The CDR3 reads CASRLGDEQFF. The CDR3, as DNA: TGTGCCAGTCGTTTAGGGGATGAGCAGTTCTTC.

The rearrangement links TRBV4-1 to TRBJ2-7, with D unresolved. Germline CDR1 is MGHRA and CDR2 is YSYEKL. The CDR3 runs 14 residues. V lost 0 bases and J 2 bases, leaving 8 bases between the germline ends. Here the CDR3 reads CASSQELGTYEQYF. The DNA of the CDR3 is TGCGCCAGCAGCCAAGAATTGGGCACCTACGAGCAGTACTTC.

The chain uses TRBV7-3 and TRBJ1-4; no clear D. CDR1 SGHTA and CDR2 FQGTGA come from the germline V gene. The CDR3 consists of 13 residues. With 5 bases removed from V and 8 bases from J, the gap between germline ends came to 12 bases. CDR3 residues: CASSQRNMEKLFF. CDR3 DNA: TGTGCCAGCAGCCAGAGGAATATGGAAAAACTGTTTTTT. Combining the CDR3 with reference TRBV7-3 and TRBJ1-4 gives the whole variable domain GAGVSQTPSNKVTEKGKYVELRCDPISGHTALYWYRQSLGQGPEFLIYFQGTGAADDSGLPNDRFFAVRPEGSVSTLKIQRTERGDSAVYLCASSQRNMEKLFFGSGTQLSVL.

V usage is TRBV5-4 and J usage is TRBJ1-1; D is possibly TRBD1 (6 bases). Trimming took off 4 bases at V and 4 bases at J, with 14 bases between the two ends. The CDR3 spans 14 residues. Germline loops: CDR1 SGHNT, CDR2 YYREEE (reference sequence). CDR3 in DNA: TGTGCCAGCAGCGGGGGGGCGGAATCCACTGAAGCTTTCTTT. As protein: CASSGGAESTEAFF.

This chain's CDR3 is CASSLALTTTGGNSPLHF. The CDR3 DNA reads TGTGCCAGCAGCTTAGCCCTTACTACGACAGGGGGGAATTCACCCCTCCACTTT. The chain couples TRBV7-8 to TRBJ1-6, with 9 bases that match TRBD1. The CDR3 has 18 residues. Germline CDR1 SGHVS, CDR2 FQNEAQ. Trimming removed 0 bases from V and 7 bases from J; junction bases left unmatched: 10.

This clone appeared a few times. The chain carries TRBV28 and TRBJ2-5; 12 nucleotides align to TRBD2. CDR3 length: 14 amino acids. V trimming: 7 bases; J trimming: 5 bases; junction bases outside the gene matches: 5. Germline loops: CDR1 MDHEN, CDR2 SYDVKM. CDR3 sequence (DNA): TGTGCCAGCACCCTAGCGGGAGGGGGGGAGACCCAGTACTTC. Translated, it gives CASTLAGGGETQYF.

V is TRBV2 and J is TRBJ2-1, with 9 bases matching TRBD2. CDR3 length equals 16 residues. V lost 3 bases to trimming and J lost 0 bases; unmatched junction nucleotides: 3. Germline CDR1 is SNHLY and CDR2 is FYNNEI. The CDR3: CASSDASGASYNEQFF. The CDR3 DNA reads TGTGCCAGCAGTGACGCTAGCGGGGCCTCCTACAATGAGCAGTTCTTC. The entire variable domain, with the rest obtained from reference TRBV2 and TRBJ2-1, is as follows: EPEVTQTPSHQVTQMGQEVILRCVPISNHLYFYWYRQILGQKVEFLVSFYNNEISEKSEIFDDQFSVERPDGSNFTLKIRSTKLEDSAMYFCASSDASGASYNEQFFGPGTRLTVL.

A few counts support this clone. The chain employs TRBV21-1 and TRBJ1-2. TRBV21-1 is annotated as a pseudogene. The CDR3 covers 13 residues. CDR3 protein: CATGGGSNYGYTF. CDR3 bases: TGTGCCACAGGTGGAGGGTCTAACTATGGCTACACCTTC.

The chain combines TRBV19 with TRBJ1-5, with TRBD1 as a possible D gene (6 bases). The CDR3 loop spans 14 amino acids. V lost 4 bases to trimming and J lost 3 bases, with 10 bases between them. Germline V gene data show CDR1 as LNHDA and CDR2 as SQIVND (reference sequence). The DNA of the CDR3 is TGTGCCAGTAGTACATGGACAGTCAATCAGCCCCAGCATTTT. Its protein is CASSTWTVNQPQHF.

The genes are TRBV10-3 and TRBJ1-4, with no clear D. CDR3 size: 14 residues. Germline CDR1 and CDR2: ENHRY and SYGVKD. Between the trimmed V and J ends, which lost 8 bases and 4 bases, there was a span of 14 bases. For the CDR3, the DNA is TGTGCCATCTCTGAGGGCGCGGGTAATGAAAAACTGTTTTTT. This translates into CAISEGAGNEKLFF.

The rearrangement joins TRBV5-4 to TRBJ1-1, with D uncertain. Germline V lookup: CDR1 SGHNT, CDR2 YYREEE (reference sequence). This CDR3 comprises 15 residues. The V end lost 0 bases, the J end lost 0 bases, and 9 bases lay between the germline ends. This chain's CDR3 is CASSLGLTMNTEAFF. The CDR3 bases are TGTGCCAGCAGCTTGGGGCTGACTATGAACACTGAAGCTTTCTTT.

This clone came up once. The chain has TRBV5-1 and TRBJ2-1; TRBD2 matches at 12 bases. This CDR3 is built from 15 residues. Germline V gene lookup returns CDR1 SGHRS and CDR2 YFSETQ. V dropped 3 bases and J dropped 7; count of bases not matched to a gene: 5. The CDR3 nucleotides are TGCGCCAGCAGCTCGACTAGCGGGGGCGTGAATGAGCAGTTCTTC. It encodes CASSSTSGGVNEQFF.

In regard to this clone: Compared with germline, one end of the junction differs, possibly owing to a read error. The chain uses TRBV7-7 and TRBJ2-1; TRBD2 might be the D (6 bases). From germline, CDR1 is SSHAT and CDR2 FNYEAQ (reference sequence). The CDR3 is made up of 15 amino acids. In DNA form, the CDR3 reads TGTGCTAGCAGCCCGGGCAGCGGGCCCCTCGATGAGCAGTTCTTC. This sequence encodes CASSPGSGPLDEQFF.

The chain employs TRBV5-4 and TRBJ1-2; TRBD1 is a possible D gene (5 bases). Deletions cut 0 bases from V and 4 bases from J, with 13 bases between. Germline CDR1 SGHNT, CDR2 YYREEE (reference sequence). CDR3 length: 15 residues. CDR3 in amino acids: CASSLEGAGRYGYTF. CDR3 DNA sequence: TGTGCCAGCAGCTTGGAAGGGGCAGGACGCTATGGCTACACCTTC.

The chain employs TRBV4-1 and TRBJ2-1; 12 bases are a match to TRBD2. The V gene's germline CDR1 is MGHRA and CDR2 YSYEKL. The CDR3 length is 15 residues. The junction had 3 bases not matched to a gene; V was cut back by 2 bases and J by 7 bases. CDR3 amino acids: CASSQLAGGDNEQFF. The CDR3, as DNA: TGCGCCAGCAGCCAACTAGCGGGGGGGGATAATGAGCAGTTCTTC.

The chain recombines TRBV28 with TRBJ1-1; D unresolved. The CDR3 consists of 12 residues. The ends were cut back, 6 bases at V and 0 bases at J, with 5 bases in the middle. From germline, CDR1 is MDHEN and CDR2 SYDVKM. The CDR3 DNA is TGTGCCAGCAGAGAATTGAACACTGAAGCTTTCTTT. Translating it yields CASRELNTEAFF.

This chain joins TRBV5-4 and TRBJ1-5; possibly TRBD1 for D (6 bases). Trimming removed 4 bases at V and 5 bases at J, with 16 bases between. Germline CDR1 SGHNT, CDR2 YYREEE (reference sequence). CDR3 length: 15 residues. The CDR3 region has the DNA TGTGCCAGCAGCCAAGTGTGGGACATCGATCAGCCCCAGCATTTT. It encodes CASSQVWDIDQPQHF.

This sequence joins TRBV5-5 and TRBJ1-4, with unresolved D. Germline CDR1 and CDR2: SGHKS and YYEKEE (reference sequence). V was pared by 4 bases and J by 0 bases, with 16 bases between. The CDR3 sequence is 17 residues long. The CDR3 coding sequence is TGTGCCAGCAGCGTAGTAGATAGCAGTGCAACTAATGAAAAACTGTTTTTT. Translating it yields CASSVVDSSATNEKLFF.

The chain joins TRBV28 to TRBJ1-1, with 7 positions matching TRBD1. The V gene's germline CDR1 is MDHEN and CDR2 SYDVKM. The CDR3 is 14 amino acids. The junction had 10 bases not matched to a gene; V was cut back by 5 bases and J by 7 bases. This CDR3 is CASSRQGIYLEAFF. In nucleotides, the CDR3 is TGTGCCAGCAGTCGACAGGGTATCTACCTTGAAGCTTTCTTT.

V is TRBV10-1 and J is TRBJ2-3; no firm D call. Germline values: CDR1 WNHNN, CDR2 SYGVQD (reference sequence). This CDR3 comprises 15 residues. With 3 bases removed from V and 2 bases from J, the gap between germline ends came to 12 bases. The CDR3: CASSEGRRVTDTQYF. CDR3 in DNA: TGCGCCAGCAGTGAAGGCAGACGAGTCACAGATACGCAGTATTTT.

The chain is built from TRBV30 and TRBJ1-5, with unresolved D. Germline V gene data show CDR1 as GTSNPN and CDR2 as SVGIG (reference sequence). The CDR3 has 13 residues. The V end lost 4 bases, the J end lost 9 bases, and 16 bases lay between the germline ends. CDR3 residues: CAWTLKAPGPQHF. The CDR3 DNA sequence: TGTGCCTGGACCTTAAAGGCCCCCGGGCCCCAGCATTTT. The full variable domain, with the rest looked up from reference TRBV30 and TRBJ1-5, is SQTIHQWPATLVQPVGSPLSLECTVEGTSNPNLYWYRQAAGRGLQLLFYSVGIGQISSEVPQNLSASRPQDRQFILSSKKLLLSDSGFYLCAWTLKAPGPQHFGDGTRLSIL.

This clone was counted once. This chain uses TRBV7-2 with TRBJ1-1; D not resolved. With 1 base removed from V and 6 bases from J, the gap between germline ends came to 6 bases. Germline CDR1 and CDR2: SGHTA and FQGNSA. The length of the CDR3 is 12 residues. CDR3 bases: TGTGCCAGCAGCTTAGATGTGTCTGAAGCTTTCTTT. Encoded protein: CASSLDVSEAFF.

This clone ranks as medium-sized. Other DNA sequences in the sample encode the same CDR3. V gene TRBV5-1 combines with J gene TRBJ2-2, with 7 bases aligning to TRBD2. V lost 0 bases to trimming and J lost 6 bases; unmatched junction nucleotides: 2. This CDR3 contains 14 residues. Germline CDR1 is SGHRS and CDR2 is YFSETQ. The CDR3 region has the DNA TGCGCCAGCAGCTTGGGCGGGGGTTCCGGGGAGCTGTTTTTT. This translates into CASSLGGGSGELFF.